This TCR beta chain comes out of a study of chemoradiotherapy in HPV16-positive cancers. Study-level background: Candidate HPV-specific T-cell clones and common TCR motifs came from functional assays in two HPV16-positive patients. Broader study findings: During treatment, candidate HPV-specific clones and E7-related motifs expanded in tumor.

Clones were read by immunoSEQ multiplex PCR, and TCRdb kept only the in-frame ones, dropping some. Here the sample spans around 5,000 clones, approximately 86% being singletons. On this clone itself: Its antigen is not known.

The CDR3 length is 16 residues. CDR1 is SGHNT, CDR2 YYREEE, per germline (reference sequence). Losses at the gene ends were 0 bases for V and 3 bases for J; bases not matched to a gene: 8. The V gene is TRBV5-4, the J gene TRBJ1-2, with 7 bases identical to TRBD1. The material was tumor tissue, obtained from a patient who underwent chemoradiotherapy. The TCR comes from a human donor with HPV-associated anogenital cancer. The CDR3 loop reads CASSLANRGGDYGYTF. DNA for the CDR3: TGTGCCAGCAGCTTGGCGAACAGGGGAGGGGACTATGGCTACACCTTC.